This TCR beta chain emerged from a study of blood T cell repertoires in COVID-19. In the study overall: Spain, Italy and the United States supplied samples that represented acute and convalescent COVID-19. PBMCs, B-cell-depleted T cells, or T cells were the source of the cDNA or gDNA that made up the material.

In the source study's methods: Counts of nucleated cells, estimated from reference gene primer amplification, were obtained. Sequencing was performed with immunoSEQ multiplex PCR; in TCRdb, only in-frame clones are kept and a portion is missing. The DNA was the basis for D and trimming; V, J and clone size are from that table. This repertoire shows some 100,000 clones, around nine tenths found once; its top ten account for roughly 7.4%. Germline CDR1 and CDR2: SGHRS and YFSETQ. CDR3 size: 16 residues. V was shortened by 0 bases and J by 3 bases, with 12 bases between the two germline ends. V is TRBV5-1 and J is TRBJ1-4; D perhaps matches TRBD1 (6 bases). The sample consisted of peripheral blood. The sequence derives from a woman aged 70-85 years with acute or convalescent COVID-19. The CDR3 reads CASSLGPTGSNEKLFF. The CDR3 region has the DNA TGCGCCAGCAGCTTGGGTCCGACAGGCTCTAATGAAAAACTGTTTTTT.